This T cell receptor (beta chain) emerged from a study of Ad26.COV2.S vaccination and SARS-CoV-2 variants. Looking at the study overall: Enrollment placed the donor in the COV1001 Ad26.COV2.S trial arm. Participants got Ad26.COV2.S intramuscularly, once or twice 56 days apart.

CDR3 length equals 20 residues. CDR1 and CDR2 from the germline V gene are LNHDA and SQIVND (reference sequence). V dropped 1 base and J dropped 0; count of bases not matched to a gene: 11. Treatment defined: 19 received Ad26.COV2.S at low or high dose, single or two shots; several received placebo; per-sample allocation not given. Sampling took place 63 days after the first vaccine or placebo injection. The individual, an adult aged 18-55 years, was a donor in Boston. Ad26 vector vaccine expressed Wuhan-strain SARS-CoV-2 spike. Only in-frame clones appear in the TCRdb table, and some are missing; sequencing was by immunoSEQ multiplex PCR. This repertoire shows about 680,000 clones, approximately 88% found once; its top ten account for roughly 1.5%.

This receptor was taken from a person between 18 and 59 years old who received the Ad26.COV2.S COVID-19 vaccine or a placebo. The sequenced sample was peripheral blood, obtained in a trial of Ad26.COV2.S vaccine versus placebo. This sequence joins TRBV19 and TRBJ2-1; 11 bases map to TRBD2. CDR3 sequence (DNA): TGTGCCAGTAGTATAGGGGCTAGCGGGGGGCTTTTGAGCTCCTACAATGAGCAGTTCTTC. Translation gives CASSIGASGGLLSSYNEQFF.